A single sample is the source of the 22 T cell receptor beta chains below, sequenced in a study of beta chain features in type 1 diabetes. Sequencing targeted expressed TCRB transcripts, as all isolated RNA had been reverse transcribed. The repertoire was sequenced with immunoSEQ multiplex PCR; TCRdb's copy has only in-frame clones and lacks some. The data contain 900,000 or so clones, about 17% of them singletons. The material sequenced was naive CD4+ T cells from blood. These receptors originate from a woman younger than 35 in good health.

There are a few counts of this clone. This chain joins TRBV2 and TRBJ1-2; 8 positions match TRBD1. This CDR3 is 14 amino acids long. Germline V CDR1 and CDR2: SNHLY, FYNNEI. Trimming at V came to 4 bases and at J to 4 bases, leaving 5 bases not matched to a gene. The CDR3 reads CASSGYTGGYGYTF. In DNA, the CDR3 is TGTGCCAGCAGTGGGTACACAGGGGGCTATGGCTACACCTTC.

In its sample, this clone was seen a few times. This chain connects TRBV15 to TRBJ1-3; D uncertain. Deletions cut 0 bases from V and 0 bases from J, with 12 bases between. This CDR3 has 17 residues. The germline V gene has CDR1 LNHNV and CDR2 YYDKDF (reference sequence). CDR3 sequence (DNA): TGTGCCACCAGCAGAGATCATCCGAACCGCTCTGGAAACACCATATATTTT. Translated, it gives CATSRDHPNRSGNTIYF.

V usage is TRBV7-9 and J usage is TRBJ1-3; D may be TRBD1 (5 bases). Between the trimmed V and J ends, which lost 4 bases and 2 bases, there was a span of 24 bases. The CDR3 length is 19 residues. CDR1 is SEHNR and CDR2 is FQNEAQ in the germline V gene (reference sequence). CDR3 region: CASSSRLQGRSPAGNTIYF. CDR3 sequence (DNA): TGTGCCAGCAGCTCCCGCTTGCAGGGCCGCTCTCCTGCTGGAAACACCATATATTTT.

This clone was counted a single time. A junction end diverges from the germline sequence, so it may reflect a read error. The chain combines TRBV10-3 with TRBJ1-2; tentative D call: TRBD1 (6 bases). CDR1 is ENHRY, CDR2 SYGVKD, per germline. This CDR3 has 14 amino acids. The CDR3 region is CASSYAGTLDGYTF. The DNA of the CDR3 is TGTGCCAGCAGTTACGCCGGGACATTGGATGGCTACACCTTC.

This chain uses TRBV5-6 with TRBJ2-7, with a tentative D call TRBD2 (6 bases). V gave up 7 bases and J gave up 5 bases, with 13 bases separating them. Germline V CDR1 and CDR2: SGHDT, YYEEEE. The CDR3 contains 12 residues. This chain's CDR3 is CASSGGTNEQYF. The CDR3 region has the DNA TGTGCCAGCTCCGGGGGTACCAACGAGCAGTACTTC.

V usage is TRBV19 and J usage is TRBJ1-2, with D possibly being TRBD1 (6 bases). V was shortened by 7 bases and J by 7 bases, with 16 bases between the two germline ends. Germline loops: CDR1 LNHDA, CDR2 SQIVND (reference sequence). CDR3 length: 13 amino acids. The CDR3 nucleotides are TGTGCCAGTACTGAACAGGGATACTCTGGCTACACCTTC. The encoded protein is CASTEQGYSGYTF.

This chain joins TRBV6-5 and TRBJ2-2, with unresolved D. The V gene lost 2 bases and the J gene lost 2 bases, with 9 bases spanning the gap. The CDR3 length is 15 residues. In germline, CDR1 is MNHEY, CDR2 SVGAGI. The DNA for the CDR3 is TGTGCCAGCAGTTACGGGTACTCCAACACCGGGGAGCTGTTTTTT. Translated, it gives CASSYGYSNTGELFF.

This clone came up a few times. This sequence joins TRBV28 and TRBJ2-5; the match to TRBD1 covers 9 bases. Per germline, CDR1 MDHEN and CDR2 SYDVKM. CDR3 length: 16 residues. With 3 bases clipped from V and 2 bases from J, the junction kept 7 bases outside the gene matches. The CDR3 nucleotides read TGTGCCAGCAGTTTCCGGGACAGGGAAATTCAAGAGACCCAGTACTTC. Translating gives CASSFRDREIQETQYF.

V is TRBV11-2 and J is TRBJ2-5; 8 bases are a match to TRBD1. CDR1 and CDR2 (germline): SGHAT, FQNNGV. The CDR3 has 13 amino acids. V shed 5 bases, J shed 5 bases, and the junction held 4 bases outside the gene matches. CDR3 loop: CASSPTGVETQYF. CDR3 nucleotide sequence: TGTGCCAGCAGCCCGACAGGGGTCGAGACCCAGTACTTC.

This clone showed up just a few times. V is TRBV28 and J is TRBJ1-5; D not resolved. Trimming took off 6 bases at V and 3 bases at J, with 9 bases between the two ends. This CDR3 region has 13 residues. CDR1 is MDHEN, CDR2 SYDVKM, per germline. The chain's CDR3 is CASRLVFNQPQHF. The DNA of the CDR3 is TGTGCCAGCAGGTTGGTGTTCAATCAGCCCCAGCATTTT.

This clone was seen only a few times. The rearrangement joins TRBV6-1 to TRBJ2-1; no reliable D call. Deletions cut 4 bases from V and 4 bases from J, with 5 bases between. This CDR3 is built from 12 residues. CDR1 is MNHNS and CDR2 is SASEGT in the germline V gene. CDR3 region: CASSVQYNEQFF. In nucleotides, the CDR3 is TGTGCCAGCAGTGTTCAGTACAATGAGCAGTTCTTC.

The rearrangement links TRBV19 to TRBJ1-5; D is unresolved. Germline V gene data show CDR1 as LNHDA and CDR2 as SQIVND (reference sequence). CDR3 length: 11 amino acids. Trimming shortened V by 3 bases and J by 15 bases, and 12 bases separated the two germline ends. In nucleotides, the CDR3 is TGTGCCAGTAGTATTCGTACAGCTCTGCATTTT. Residues: CASSIRTALHF. Full variable domain (outside the CDR3, taken from reference TRBV19 and TRBJ1-5): DGGITQSPKYLFRKEGQNVTLSCEQNLNHDAMYWYRQDPGQGLRLIYYSQIVNDFQKGDIAEGYSVSREKKESFPLTVTSAQKNPTAFYLCASSIRTALHFGDGTRLSIL.

This clone has a handful of counts. The gene calls are TRBV7-2 and TRBJ2-3; TRBD1 matches 9 bases. With 6 bases clipped from V and 4 bases from J, the junction kept 11 bases outside the gene matches. Germline CDR1 SGHTA, CDR2 FQGNSA. This CDR3 has 16 residues. The CDR3 loop reads CASSSRDRVFADTQYF. The CDR3 bases are TGTGCCAGCAGTTCCCGGGACAGGGTTTTCGCAGATACGCAGTATTTT.

As to this clone: Other nucleotide sequences from this sample produce the same CDR3. The rearrangement uses TRBV28 and TRBJ1-1; tentative D call: TRBD1 (6 bases). The V and J ends lost 2 bases and 4 bases respectively, with 11 bases between them. Germline V CDR1 and CDR2: MDHEN, SYDVKM. CDR3 length: 14 residues. The CDR3 protein is CASSLGQGRTEAFF. The CDR3 DNA reads TGTGCCAGCAGTTTAGGTCAGGGGCGCACTGAAGCTTTCTTT.

This clone was detected a few times. J is TRBJ1-2 and V is TRBV7-2; no clear D gene. V lost 7 bases to trimming and J lost 0 bases, with 18 bases between them. The CDR3 is 16 amino acids. Looked up from germline, CDR1 is SGHTA and CDR2 is FQGNSA. The CDR3 spells CASTQFSSVANYGYTF. CDR3 DNA sequence: TGTGCCAGCACCCAATTCTCCAGCGTTGCTAACTATGGCTACACCTTC.

The V and J genes are TRBV19 and TRBJ2-5; the D is unclear. Germline V gene data show CDR1 as LNHDA and CDR2 as SQIVND (reference sequence). The CDR3 covers 13 residues. V lost 6 bases and J lost 5, with 13 bases in between. The CDR3 nucleotides are TGTGCCAGTAGGGACCCTCGGACGGAGACCCAGTACTTC. Its protein product is CASRDPRTETQYF. The full variable domain, its missing parts supplied by reference TRBV19 and TRBJ2-5, is DGGITQSPKYLFRKEGQNVTLSCEQNLNHDAMYWYRQDPGQGLRLIYYSQIVNDFQKGDIAEGYSVSREKKESFPLTVTSAQKNPTAFYLCASRDPRTETQYFGPGTRLLVL.

Only a few counts were recorded for this clone. The V and J genes are TRBV4-3 and TRBJ1-2; possibly TRBD1 for D (5 bases). The CDR3 length is 19 residues. Germline assignment: CDR1 LGHNA and CDR2 YSLEER. V was pared by 0 bases and J by 4 bases, with 24 bases between. The CDR3 spells CASSQERAGTGGVFYGYTF. CDR3 nucleotide sequence: TGCGCCAGCAGCCAAGAAAGAGCAGGGACCGGGGGGGTTTTCTATGGCTACACCTTC.

This sequence joins TRBV4-3 and TRBJ2-3, with D possibly being TRBD2 (6 bases). The CDR3 covers 15 residues. The germline V gene encodes CDR1 LGHNA and CDR2 YSLEER. V shed 0 bases and J shed 2 bases, with 9 bases lying between them. The CDR3 nucleotides read TGCGCCAGCAGCCAAGAGGGACTTTACACAGATACGCAGTATTTT. Translation: CASSQEGLYTDTQYF.

The J gene is TRBJ2-3, the V gene TRBV7-2; TRBD2 is a possible D gene (6 bases). Germline V lookup: CDR1 SGHTA, CDR2 FQGNSA. The CDR3 is made up of 15 amino acids. The V end was cut by 5 bases, the J end by 5 bases, with 17 bases between. The CDR3 region has the DNA TGTGCCAGCAGCCCAGTTGCGGGATGGGAAGATACGCAGTATTTT. As protein: CASSPVAGWEDTQYF.

The CDR3: CASTRSASEQYF. In nucleotides, the CDR3 is TGTGCCAGCACCCGATCGGCGTCTGAGCAGTACTTC. This sequence joins TRBV6-5 and TRBJ2-7; D is ambiguous. CDR1 MNHEY and CDR2 SVGAGI come from the germline V gene. The CDR3 consists of 12 residues. V dropped 7 bases and J dropped 7 bases, with 14 bases sitting between them.

This chain connects TRBV7-2 to TRBJ2-3; tentatively, D is TRBD2 (6 bases). The germline gives CDR1 SGHTA, CDR2 FQGNSA. The CDR3 contains 16 residues. Deletions cut 3 bases from V and 1 base from J, with 14 bases between. DNA of the CDR3: TGTGCCAGCAGCTTGTACGCTAGCGCTGGCACAGATACGCAGTATTTT. Translating gives CASSLYASAGTDTQYF.

The rearrangement uses TRBV15 and TRBJ2-1; 12 bases align to TRBD2. Germline V gives CDR1 LNHNV, CDR2 YYDKDF (reference sequence). There are 16 residues in the CDR3. V shed 1 base, J shed 8 bases, and the junction held 6 bases outside the gene matches. CDR3 nucleotides: TGTGCCACCAGCAGAGGACTAGCGGGAGATGGGTATGAGCAGTTCTTC. This gives the protein CATSRGLAGDGYEQFF.